Each of the 18 T cell receptor beta chains below was sequenced from the same sample in a study of cytomegalovirus exposure and HLA in healthy donors. The PCR made use of 60 Vbeta and 13 Jbeta primers. Assay: immunoSEQ multiplex PCR; the TCRdb copy retains only in-frame clones and omits some. This repertoire shows 150,000 to 200,000 clones, approximately 85% found once; its top ten account for 0.96%. Sequenced input: PBMCs. These receptors were taken from a girl aged 2 to 10 in good health and CMV-seropositive.

This chain links TRBV6-1 with TRBJ2-5; 7 bases line up with TRBD1. The J call may not be correct, given that the DNA end is closer to TRBJ2-7. There are 12 residues in the CDR3. Germline lookup yields CDR1 MNHNS and CDR2 SASEGT. The CDR3, as DNA: TGTGCCAGCTGGGGACAGACCTACGAGCAGTACTTC. Its protein product is CASWGQTYEQYF.

This clone was recorded once. The chain carries TRBV19 and TRBJ2-1, with 7 nucleotides matching TRBD2. CDR3 size: 16 residues. With 5 bases clipped from V and 0 bases from J, the junction kept 7 bases outside the gene matches. Germline CDR1 is LNHDA and CDR2 is SQIVND (reference sequence). This chain's CDR3 is CASSSLAHSSYNEQFF. CDR3 DNA sequence: TGTGCCAGTAGTTCACTAGCGCATTCCTCCTACAATGAGCAGTTCTTC.

CDR3 sequence reads: CASRGWGRGNTIYF. The CDR3 bases are TGTGCCAGCAGGGGTTGGGGGCGTGGAAACACCATATATTTT. The chain uses TRBV27 and TRBJ1-3, with a possible D match to TRBD1 (6 bases). CDR1 and CDR2 (germline): MNHEY, SMNVEV (reference sequence). V gave up 6 bases and J gave up 3 bases, with 12 bases separating them. This CDR3 has 14 residues.

This chain uses TRBV2 with TRBJ1-4, with TRBD1 matching 8 bases. The germline gives CDR1 SNHLY, CDR2 FYNNEI. V gave up 4 bases and J gave up 8 bases; unmatched junction bases: 6. This CDR3 spans 14 amino acids. This chain's CDR3 is CASSVWTGREKLFF. CDR3 DNA: TGTGCCAGCAGTGTTTGGACAGGGAGGGAAAAACTGTTTTTT.

The chain is built from TRBV5-1 and TRBJ1-5, with 9 nucleotides matching TRBD1. This CDR3 comprises 14 residues. Per the germline V gene, CDR1 is SGHRS and CDR2 is YFSETQ. Germline trimming cut 2 bases from V and 9 bases from J; bases unmatched to any gene: 6. The CDR3 DNA sequence: TGCGCCAGCAGCTTTGGACAGGGGCAAAGGCCCCAGCATTTT. Translation: CASSFGQGQRPQHF.

This chain connects TRBV29-1 to TRBJ2-1; 7 positions agree with TRBD2. This CDR3 has 13 residues. CDR1 is SQVTM, CDR2 ANQGSEA, per germline. Trimming took 4 bases from V and 9 from J; bases not matched to a gene: 9. This chain's CDR3 is CSVVRSGRGEQFF. Here the CDR3 DNA reads TGCAGCGTTGTACGATCGGGGAGGGGTGAGCAGTTCTTC.

The chain employs TRBV19 and TRBJ1-2, with unresolved D. Trimming took off 3 bases at V and 1 base at J, with 15 bases between the two ends. The CDR3 is made up of 16 amino acids. Germline-derived CDR1 and CDR2 are LNHDA and SQIVND (reference sequence). The CDR3 DNA reads as TGTGCCAGTAGTATGGGTCTGGGGAGCTATAACTATGGCTACACCTTC. This translates into CASSMGLGSYNYGYTF.

This chain connects TRBV28 to TRBJ2-2; D uncertain. The germline V gene has CDR1 MDHEN and CDR2 SYDVKM. This CDR3 is built from 12 residues. V lost 4 bases to trimming and J lost 4 bases, with 4 bases between them. The CDR3 reads CASSSLTGELFF. The CDR3 DNA follows: TGTGCCAGCAGTTCCCTCACCGGGGAGCTGTTTTTT. The whole variable domain, filled in from reference TRBV28 and TRBJ2-2, reads DVKVTQSSRYLVKRTGEKVFLECVQDMDHENMFWYRQDPGLGLRLIYFSYDVKMKEKGDIPEGYSVSREKKERFSLILESASTNQTSMYLCASSSLTGELFFGEGSRLTVL.

The chain's CDR3 is CAWSVRVSSGELFF. The CDR3 DNA is TGTGCCTGGAGTGTCAGGGTTAGCAGCGGGGAGCTGTTTTTT. The chain uses TRBV30 and TRBJ2-2; the D gene is possibly TRBD1 (5 bases). V was pared by 0 bases and J by 7 bases, with 12 bases between. Germline CDR1 reads GTSNPN; CDR2 reads SVGIG (reference sequence). The CDR3 has 14 residues.

V is TRBV5-1 and J is TRBJ1-2, with D possibly being TRBD1 (6 bases). The ends were cut back, 3 bases at V and 8 bases at J, with 20 bases in the middle. Germline V gene sequence: CDR1 SGHRS, CDR2 YFSETQ. The CDR3 loop spans 15 amino acids. Here the CDR3 DNA reads TGCGCCAGCAGCTGGGGCCTGAGGGGGGGCAGAGGCTACACCTTC. This codes for CASSWGLRGGRGYTF. Combining the CDR3 with reference TRBV5-1 and TRBJ1-2 gives the whole variable domain KAGVTQTPRYLIKTRGQQVTLSCSPISGHRSVSWYQQTPGQGLQFLFEYFSETQRNKGNFPGRFSGRQFSNSRSEMNVSTLELGDSALYLCASSWGLRGGRGYTFGSGTRLTVV.

The chain joins TRBV30 to TRBJ2-3; no clear D. This CDR3 is built from 12 residues. Germline CDR1 GTSNPN, CDR2 SVGIG (reference sequence). V was clipped by 5 bases and J by 11 bases, with 17 bases between them. In nucleotides, the CDR3 is TGTGCCTGGTCCCCCGGTGCGGTCGGGCAGTATTTT. Translating it yields CAWSPGAVGQYF.

The chain uses TRBV7-9 and TRBJ2-3; 10 bases align to TRBD2. The trim removed 3 bases at V and 2 bases at J, leaving 2 bases unmatched. Germline V gene data show CDR1 as SEHNR and CDR2 as FQNEAQ (reference sequence). This CDR3 is 15 amino acids long. This chain's CDR3 is CASSLLAGATDTQYF. CDR3 DNA: TGTGCCAGCAGCTTGCTAGCGGGGGCCACAGATACGCAGTATTTT.

The V gene is TRBV5-6, the J gene TRBJ2-1; 8 positions match TRBD2. This CDR3 is 16 amino acids long. CDR1 and CDR2 from the germline V gene are SGHDT and YYEEEE. V was clipped by 2 bases and J by 4 bases; unmatched bases: 8. The CDR3 loop reads CASSFGTGGKYNEQFF. The CDR3 DNA reads TGTGCCAGCAGCTTTGGGACGGGAGGGAAATACAATGAGCAGTTCTTC.

This chain uses TRBV30 with TRBJ2-5; D is ambiguous. The germline CDR1 and CDR2 sequences are GTSNPN and SVGIG (reference sequence). This CDR3 comprises 15 residues. V lost 0 bases, J lost 3 bases, and 14 bases lay in between. The CDR3 loop reads CAWSVQPGREETQYF. CDR3 nucleotide sequence: TGTGCCTGGAGTGTACAGCCAGGCCGCGAAGAGACCCAGTACTTC.

This clone appeared a few times. The DNA is left out, because the CDR3 cannot be placed on it with certainty; the CDR3 is given as TCRdb lists it. The chain couples TRBV21-1 to TRBJ2-1; the D segment call TRBD1 is taken from the table without a DNA check. TRBV21-1 is reported as a pseudogene. The CDR3 sequence runs 18 residues, both termini included. This chain's CDR3 is CASSLEEYWWGQGNEQFF.

The rearrangement joins TRBV6-1 to TRBJ1-5; tentative D call: TRBD1 (5 bases). Trimming took off 1 base at V and 0 bases at J, with 16 bases between the two ends. CDR3 length equals 18 residues. CDR1 and CDR2 from the germline V gene are MNHNS and SASEGT. The CDR3 nucleotides are TGTGCCAGCAGTGAAGTGGATGACAGTATTCTTAGCAATCAGCCCCAGCATTTT. Its protein is CASSEVDDSILSNQPQHF.

This chain connects TRBV5-1 to TRBJ2-3; 11 positions match TRBD2. Germline values: CDR1 SGHRS, CDR2 YFSETQ. CDR3 length: 15 residues. J gave up 6 bases and V 7 bases, and 10 bases lay outside the gene matches. CDR3 protein: CASRRLAGPGDTQYF. The CDR3, as DNA: TGCGCCAGCCGCAGACTAGCGGGGCCCGGGGATACGCAGTATTTT.

This clone came up a few times. The chain carries TRBV5-1 and TRBJ2-1, with 11 bases matching TRBD2. V lost 5 bases, J lost 3 bases, and 4 bases stayed unmatched. The CDR3 is 15 residues long. CDR1 is SGHRS and CDR2 is YFSETQ in the germline V gene. The CDR3 spells CASRGGTSGYNEQFF. CDR3 coding DNA: TGCGCCAGCAGGGGGGGGACTAGCGGCTACAATGAGCAGTTCTTC.